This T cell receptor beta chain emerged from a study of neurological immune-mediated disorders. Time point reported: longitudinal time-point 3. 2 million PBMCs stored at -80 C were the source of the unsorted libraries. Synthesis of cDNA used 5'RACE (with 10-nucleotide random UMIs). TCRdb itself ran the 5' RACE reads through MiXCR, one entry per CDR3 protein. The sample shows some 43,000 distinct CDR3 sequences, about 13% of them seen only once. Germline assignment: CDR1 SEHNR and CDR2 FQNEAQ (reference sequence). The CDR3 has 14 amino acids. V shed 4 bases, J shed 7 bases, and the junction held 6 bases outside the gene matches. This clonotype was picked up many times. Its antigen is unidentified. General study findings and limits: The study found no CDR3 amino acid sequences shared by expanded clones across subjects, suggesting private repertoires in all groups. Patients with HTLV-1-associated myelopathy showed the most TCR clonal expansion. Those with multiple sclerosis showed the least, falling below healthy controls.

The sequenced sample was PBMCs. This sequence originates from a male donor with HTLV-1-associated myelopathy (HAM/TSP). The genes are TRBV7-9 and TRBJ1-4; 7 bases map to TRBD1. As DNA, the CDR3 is TGTGCCAGCAGCTCGTCCGGGACAGCTGAAAAACTGTTTTTT. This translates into CASSSSGTAEKLFF. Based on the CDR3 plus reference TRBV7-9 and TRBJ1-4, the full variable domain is DTGVSQNPRHKITKRGQNVTFRCDPISEHNRLYWYRQTLGQGPEFLTYFQNEAQLEKSRLLSDRFSAERPKGSFSTLEIQRTEQGDSAMYLCASSSSGTAEKLFFGSGTQLSVL.